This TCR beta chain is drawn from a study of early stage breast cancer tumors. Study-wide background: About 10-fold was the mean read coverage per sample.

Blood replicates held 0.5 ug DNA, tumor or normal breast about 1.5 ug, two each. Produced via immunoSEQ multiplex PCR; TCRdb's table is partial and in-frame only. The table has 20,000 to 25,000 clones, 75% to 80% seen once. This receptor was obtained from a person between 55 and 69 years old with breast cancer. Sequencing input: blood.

The DNA for the CDR3 is TGTGCCAGCAGCTGGGGGGGCGCGGGCTCCTACAATGAGCAGTTCTTC. Its protein product is CASSWGGAGSYNEQFF. J is TRBJ2-1 and V is TRBV5-4; D might be TRBD2 (7 bases). V lost 3 bases, J lost 0 bases, and 13 bases lay in between. This CDR3 region has 16 residues. Germline lookup yields CDR1 SGHNT and CDR2 YYREEE (reference sequence).